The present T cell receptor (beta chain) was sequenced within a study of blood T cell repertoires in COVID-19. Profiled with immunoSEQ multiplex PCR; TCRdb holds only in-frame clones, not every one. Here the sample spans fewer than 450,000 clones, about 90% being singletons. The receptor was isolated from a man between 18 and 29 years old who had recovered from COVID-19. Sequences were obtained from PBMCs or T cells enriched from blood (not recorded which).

The CDR3 bases are TGTGCCAGCAGCCCCCGACAGGTGAGAAACACTGAAGCTTTCTTT. Translating gives CASSPRQVRNTEAFF. The rearrangement uses TRBV3-1 (or the pseudogene TRBV3-2) and TRBJ1-1; possible D gene TRBD1, 6 bases. V lost 4 bases and J 2 bases, leaving 14 bases between the germline ends. The CDR3 runs to 15 residues. The germline V gene encodes CDR1 LGHDT and CDR2 YNNKEL (reference sequence).